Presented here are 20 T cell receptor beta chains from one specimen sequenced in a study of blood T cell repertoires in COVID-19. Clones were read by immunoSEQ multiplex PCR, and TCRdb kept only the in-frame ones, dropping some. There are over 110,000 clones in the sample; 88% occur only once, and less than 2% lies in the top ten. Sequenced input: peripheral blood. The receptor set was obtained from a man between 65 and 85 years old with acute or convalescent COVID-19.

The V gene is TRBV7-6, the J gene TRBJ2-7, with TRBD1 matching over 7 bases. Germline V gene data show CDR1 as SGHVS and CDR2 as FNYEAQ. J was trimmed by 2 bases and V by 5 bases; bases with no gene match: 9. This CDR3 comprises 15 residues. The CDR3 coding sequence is TGTGCCAGCAGCGTAGAGACAGGGATAGCCTACGAGCAGTACTTC. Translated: CASSVETGIAYEQYF.

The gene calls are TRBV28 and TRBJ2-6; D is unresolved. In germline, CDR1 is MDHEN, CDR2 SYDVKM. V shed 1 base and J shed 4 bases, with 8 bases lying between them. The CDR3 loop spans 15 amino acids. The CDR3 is CASSLSSSGANVLTF. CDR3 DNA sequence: TGTGCCAGCAGTTTATCGTCGTCCGGGGCCAACGTCCTGACTTTC. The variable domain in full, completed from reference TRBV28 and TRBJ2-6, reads DVKVTQSSRYLVKRTGEKVFLECVQDMDHENMFWYRQDPGLGLRLIYFSYDVKMKEKGDIPEGYSVSREKKERFSLILESASTNQTSMYLCASSLSSSGANVLTFGAGSRLTVL.

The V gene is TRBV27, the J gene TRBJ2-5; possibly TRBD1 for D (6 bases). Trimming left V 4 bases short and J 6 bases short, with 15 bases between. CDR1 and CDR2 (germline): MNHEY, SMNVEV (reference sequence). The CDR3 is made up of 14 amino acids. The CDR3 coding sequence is TGTGCCAGCAGTTCCTTAGGCAGGGGACAGACCCAGTACTTC. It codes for CASSSLGRGQTQYF.

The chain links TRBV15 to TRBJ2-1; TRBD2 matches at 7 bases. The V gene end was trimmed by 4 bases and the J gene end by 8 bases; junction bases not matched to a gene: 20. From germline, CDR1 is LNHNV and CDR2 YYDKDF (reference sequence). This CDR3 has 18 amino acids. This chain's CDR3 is CATSTRQGRDAGPHEQFF. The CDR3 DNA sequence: TGTGCCACCAGCACCCGGCAAGGGAGGGATGCAGGGCCCCATGAGCAGTTCTTC.

CDR3 in amino acids: CASSRQGQGFNEQYF. DNA for the CDR3: TGTGCCAGCAGCAGGCAAGGACAGGGCTTTAACGAGCAGTACTTC. V gene TRBV11-2 combines with J gene TRBJ2-7; 8 bases align to TRBD1. Trimming at V came to 5 bases and at J to 5 bases, leaving 11 bases not matched to a gene. The germline gives CDR1 SGHAT, CDR2 FQNNGV. This CDR3 is 15 amino acids long.

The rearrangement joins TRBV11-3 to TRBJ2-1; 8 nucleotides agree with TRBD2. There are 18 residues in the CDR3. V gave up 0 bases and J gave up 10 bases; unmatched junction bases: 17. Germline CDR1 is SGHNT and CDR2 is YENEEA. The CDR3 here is CASSLESRGGSVTEEQFF. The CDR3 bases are TGTGCCAGCAGCTTAGAGTCTCGCGGGGGGAGCGTAACTGAGGAGCAGTTCTTC.

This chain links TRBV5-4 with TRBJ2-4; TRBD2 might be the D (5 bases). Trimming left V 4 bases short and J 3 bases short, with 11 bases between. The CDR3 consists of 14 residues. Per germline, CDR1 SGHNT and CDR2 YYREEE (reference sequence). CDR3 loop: CASSPGGGKNIQYF. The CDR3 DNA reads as TGTGCCAGCAGCCCCGGAGGAGGCAAAAACATTCAGTACTTC.

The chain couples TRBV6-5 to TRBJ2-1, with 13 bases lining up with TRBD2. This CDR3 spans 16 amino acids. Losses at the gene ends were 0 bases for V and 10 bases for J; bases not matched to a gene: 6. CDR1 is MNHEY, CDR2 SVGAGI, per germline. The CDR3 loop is CASSYSGTSGAEEQFF. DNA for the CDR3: TGTGCCAGCAGTTACTCGGGGACTAGCGGGGCGGAGGAGCAGTTCTTC.

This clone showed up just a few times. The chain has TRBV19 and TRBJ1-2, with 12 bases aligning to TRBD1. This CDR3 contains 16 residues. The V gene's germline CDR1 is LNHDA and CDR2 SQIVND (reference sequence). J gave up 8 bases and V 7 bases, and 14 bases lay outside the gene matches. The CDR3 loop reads CASKRVPGQGAEGYTF. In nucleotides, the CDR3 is TGTGCCAGTAAGCGAGTACCGGGACAGGGGGCGGAGGGCTACACCTTC.

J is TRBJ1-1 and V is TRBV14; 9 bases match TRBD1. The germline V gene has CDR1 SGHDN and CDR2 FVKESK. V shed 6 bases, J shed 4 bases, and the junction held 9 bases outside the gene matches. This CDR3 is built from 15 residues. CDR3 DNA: TGTGCCAGCAGTATTAACAGGGGGCGAGGCACTGAAGCTTTCTTT. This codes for CASSINRGRGTEAFF.

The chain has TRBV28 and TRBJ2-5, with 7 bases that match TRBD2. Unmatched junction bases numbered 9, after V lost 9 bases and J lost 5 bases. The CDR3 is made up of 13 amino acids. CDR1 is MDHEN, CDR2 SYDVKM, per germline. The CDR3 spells CASITGGRETQYF. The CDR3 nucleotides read TGTGCCAGTATAACGGGAGGCCGGGAGACCCAGTACTTC. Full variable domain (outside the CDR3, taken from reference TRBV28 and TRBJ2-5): DVKVTQSSRYLVKRTGEKVFLECVQDMDHENMFWYRQDPGLGLRLIYFSYDVKMKEKGDIPEGYSVSREKKERFSLILESASTNQTSMYLCASITGGRETQYFGPGTRLLVL.

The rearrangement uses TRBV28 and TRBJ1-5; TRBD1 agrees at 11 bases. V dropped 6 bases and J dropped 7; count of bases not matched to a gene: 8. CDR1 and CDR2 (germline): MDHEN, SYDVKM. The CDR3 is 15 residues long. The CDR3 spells CASRRTGGSRQPQHF. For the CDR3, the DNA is TGTGCCAGCAGACGGACAGGGGGCTCGAGGCAGCCCCAGCATTTT. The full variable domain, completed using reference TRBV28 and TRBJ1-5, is DVKVTQSSRYLVKRTGEKVFLECVQDMDHENMFWYRQDPGLGLRLIYFSYDVKMKEKGDIPEGYSVSREKKERFSLILESASTNQTSMYLCASRRTGGSRQPQHFGDGTRLSIL.

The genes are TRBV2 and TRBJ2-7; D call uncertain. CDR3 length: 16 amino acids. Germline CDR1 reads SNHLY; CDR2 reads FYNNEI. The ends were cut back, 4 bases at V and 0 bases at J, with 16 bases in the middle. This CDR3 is CASSAIQKDLSYEQYF. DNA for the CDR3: TGTGCCAGCAGTGCCATCCAGAAAGATCTCTCCTACGAGCAGTACTTC. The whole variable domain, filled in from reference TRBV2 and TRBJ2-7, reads EPEVTQTPSHQVTQMGQEVILRCVPISNHLYFYWYRQILGQKVEFLVSFYNNEISEKSEIFDDQFSVERPDGSNFTLKIRSTKLEDSAMYFCASSAIQKDLSYEQYFGPGTRLTVT.

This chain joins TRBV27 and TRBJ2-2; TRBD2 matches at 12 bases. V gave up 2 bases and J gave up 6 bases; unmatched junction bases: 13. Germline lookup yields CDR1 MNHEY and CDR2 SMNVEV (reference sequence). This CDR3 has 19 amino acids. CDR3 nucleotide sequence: TGTGCCAGCAGTTTAGACGGCCTAGCGGGAGGGCAAGGATCCGGGGAGCTGTTTTTT. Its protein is CASSLDGLAGGQGSGELFF.

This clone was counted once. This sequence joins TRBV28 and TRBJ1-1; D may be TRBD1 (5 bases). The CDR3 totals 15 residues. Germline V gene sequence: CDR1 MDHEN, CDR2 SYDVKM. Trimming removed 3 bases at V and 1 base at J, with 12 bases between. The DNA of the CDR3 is TGTGCCAGCAGTTTCCCAGGGATCTCGAACACTGAAGCTTTCTTT. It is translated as CASSFPGISNTEAFF.

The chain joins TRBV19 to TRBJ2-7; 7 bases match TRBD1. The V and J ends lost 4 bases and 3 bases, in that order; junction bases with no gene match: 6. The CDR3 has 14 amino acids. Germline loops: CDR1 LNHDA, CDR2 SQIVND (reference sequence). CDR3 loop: CASSTDRLFYEQYF. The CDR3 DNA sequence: TGTGCCAGTAGTACGGACAGGCTATTCTACGAGCAGTACTTC.

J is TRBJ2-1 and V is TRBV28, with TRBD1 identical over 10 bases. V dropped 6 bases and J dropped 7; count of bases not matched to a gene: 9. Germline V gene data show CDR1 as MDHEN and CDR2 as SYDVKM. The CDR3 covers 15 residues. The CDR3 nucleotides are TGTGCCAGCAGACCTCCGGGACAGGGGAAAAATGAGCAGTTCTTC. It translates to CASRPPGQGKNEQFF. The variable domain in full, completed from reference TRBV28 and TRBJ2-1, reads DVKVTQSSRYLVKRTGEKVFLECVQDMDHENMFWYRQDPGLGLRLIYFSYDVKMKEKGDIPEGYSVSREKKERFSLILESASTNQTSMYLCASRPPGQGKNEQFFGPGTRLTVL.

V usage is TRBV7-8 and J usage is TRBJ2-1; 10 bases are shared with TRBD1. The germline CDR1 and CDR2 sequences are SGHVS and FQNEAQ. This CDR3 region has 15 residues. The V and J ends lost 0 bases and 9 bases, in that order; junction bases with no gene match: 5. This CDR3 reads CASSLADRGIGEQFF. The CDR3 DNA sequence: TGTGCCAGCAGCTTAGCGGACAGGGGGATCGGTGAGCAGTTCTTC.

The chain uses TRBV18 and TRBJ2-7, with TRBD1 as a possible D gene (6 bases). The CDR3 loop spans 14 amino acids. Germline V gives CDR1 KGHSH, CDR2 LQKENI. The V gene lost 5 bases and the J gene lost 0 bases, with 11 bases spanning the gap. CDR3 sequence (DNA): TGTGCCAGCTCATTCCGGGACAACTCCTACGAGCAGTACTTC. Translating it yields CASSFRDNSYEQYF.

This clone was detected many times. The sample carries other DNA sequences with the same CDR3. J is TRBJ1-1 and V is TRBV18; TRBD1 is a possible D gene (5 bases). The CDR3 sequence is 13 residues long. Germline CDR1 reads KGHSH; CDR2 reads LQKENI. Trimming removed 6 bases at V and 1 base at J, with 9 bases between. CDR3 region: CASSPGGNTEAFF. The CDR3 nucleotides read TGTGCCAGCTCTCCCGGGGGGAACACTGAAGCTTTCTTT.